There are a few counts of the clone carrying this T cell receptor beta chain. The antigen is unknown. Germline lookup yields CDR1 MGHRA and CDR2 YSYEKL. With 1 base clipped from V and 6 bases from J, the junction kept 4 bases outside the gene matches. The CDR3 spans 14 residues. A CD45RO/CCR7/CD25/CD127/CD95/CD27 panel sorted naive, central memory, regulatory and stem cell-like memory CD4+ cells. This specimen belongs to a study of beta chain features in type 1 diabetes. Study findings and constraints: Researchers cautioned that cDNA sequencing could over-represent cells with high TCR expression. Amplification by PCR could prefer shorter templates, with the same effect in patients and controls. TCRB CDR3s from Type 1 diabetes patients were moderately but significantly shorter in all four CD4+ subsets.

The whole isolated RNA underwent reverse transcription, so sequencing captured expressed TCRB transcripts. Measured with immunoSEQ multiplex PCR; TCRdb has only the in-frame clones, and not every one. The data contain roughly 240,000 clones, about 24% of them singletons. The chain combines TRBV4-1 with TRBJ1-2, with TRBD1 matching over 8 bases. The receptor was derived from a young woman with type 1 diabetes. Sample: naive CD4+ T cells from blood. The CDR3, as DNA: TGCGCCAGCAGCCAAGGGACAGGGTGGAATGGCTACACCTTC. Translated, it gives CASSQGTGWNGYTF.